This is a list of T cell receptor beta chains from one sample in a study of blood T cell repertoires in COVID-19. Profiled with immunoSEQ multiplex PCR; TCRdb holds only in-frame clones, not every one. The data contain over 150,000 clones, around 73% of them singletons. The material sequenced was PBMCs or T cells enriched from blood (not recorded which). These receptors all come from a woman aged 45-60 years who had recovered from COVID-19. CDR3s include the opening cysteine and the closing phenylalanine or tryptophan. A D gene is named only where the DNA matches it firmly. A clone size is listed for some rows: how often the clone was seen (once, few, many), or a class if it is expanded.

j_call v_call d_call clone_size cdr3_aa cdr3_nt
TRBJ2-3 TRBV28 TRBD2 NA CASSLWASGSDTQYF TGTGCCAGCAGTTTATGGGCTAGCGGGAGCGATACGCAGTATTTT
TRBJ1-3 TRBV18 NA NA CASAYRGISGNTIYF TGTGCCAGCGCGTATCGCGGAATCTCTGGAAACACCATATATTTT
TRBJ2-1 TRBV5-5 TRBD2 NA CASSGTGTSGEGLEFF TGTGCCAGCAGCGGGACAGGGACTAGCGGGGAGGGGTTAGAGTTCTTC
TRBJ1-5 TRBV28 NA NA CASSTTGGYQPQHF TGTGCCAGCAGTACGACAGGAGGATATCAGCCCCAGCATTTT
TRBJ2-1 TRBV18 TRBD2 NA CASSPGLALSSYNEQFF TGTGCCAGCTCTCCTGGACTAGCGCTGAGCTCCTACAATGAGCAGTTCTTC
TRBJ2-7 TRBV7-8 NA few CASSLAQGLEQYF TGTGCCAGCAGCTTAGCACAGGGCCTGGAGCAGTACTTC
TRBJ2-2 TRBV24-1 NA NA CAASAGGWGELFF TGTGCCGCCTCCGCCGGCGGATGGGGGGAGCTGTTTTTT
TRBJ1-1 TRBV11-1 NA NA CASSLAGGPTEAFF TGTGCCAGCAGCTTAGCCGGAGGGCCCACTGAAGCTTTCTTT
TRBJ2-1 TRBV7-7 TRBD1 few CASSLAGGLGNEQFF TGTGCCAGCAGCTTAGCAGGGGGCCTGGGCAATGAGCAGTTCTTC
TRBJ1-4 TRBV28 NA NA CASHSNEKLFF TGTGCCTCCCACAGTAATGAAAAACTGTTTTTT